This TCR beta chain was profiled in a study of blood T cells in healthy people across ages. Overall study results and limits: Long-lived donors had more naive CD4+ cells and higher diversity than aged donors.

Note on this clonotype: The antigen is unknown.

The length of the CDR3 is 15 residues. Germline CDR1 is MNHEY and CDR2 is SVGEGT. Combining a sample-barcoded 5' primer with a J-beta primer mix, a second PCR ran for about 7 to 11 cycles. Each TCR beta cDNA got a 12-nucleotide random molecular identifier. TCRdb recomputed calls from the 5' RACE reads with MiXCR, one row per CDR3 protein. This table holds around 800,000 distinct CDR3 sequences, more than 25% found once. These data were likewise used in another study, on T cells of mothers and their children. From that report: Not a single persistent microchimeric T cell clone was detected.

Sequenced input: blood. The TCR was taken from a boy younger than 18 in good health. This sequence joins TRBV6-2 or TRBV6-3 and TRBJ2-7; weak D call: TRBD2 (6 bases). TRBJ2-5 matches the DNA end more closely, so the J call is doubtful. The CDR3 sequence is CASRQPGVGNQTQYF. CDR3 in DNA: TGTGCCAGCAGGCAGCCGGGGGTGGGCAATCAGACCCAGTACTTC.